Listed here are 8 T cell receptor beta chains from one sample, sequenced in a study of a mutant IDH1 vaccine in newly diagnosed glioma. The time point was: week 5, during vaccination. Vaccine doses each comprised 300 ug of mutant IDH1 20-mer peptide, with topical imiquimod. The table came from immunoSEQ multiplex PCR; TCRdb's copy has only in-frame clones and leaves some out. This sample has roughly 30,000 clones; about 85% occur once, and the top ten carry under 4%. No antigen has been assigned to these receptors. The sample in question was peripheral blood mononuclear cells (PBMCs), obtained from a glioma patient whose treatment included an IDH1 peptide vaccine. The receptors derive from a middle-aged woman with glioma. Some clones in this sample may be carry-over from other donors' samples.

By sample share, this clone is large. CDR3 nucleotide sequence: TGTGCCAGCACCCCTCAGGGCGATGAGCAGTTCTTC. Translated, it gives CASTPQGDEQFF. This chain connects TRBV28 to TRBJ2-1, with D perhaps matching TRBD1 (5 bases). CDR3 length: 12 amino acids. V was shortened by 7 bases and J by 8 bases, with 12 bases between the two germline ends. The germline V gene has CDR1 MDHEN and CDR2 SYDVKM.

The rearrangement links TRBV28 to TRBJ1-2; 8 nucleotides line up with TRBD1. The V gene's germline CDR1 is MDHEN and CDR2 SYDVKM. The length of the CDR3 is 13 residues. The V segment lost 3 bases and the J segment 6 bases; nucleotides outside the gene matches: 3. The CDR3 DNA is TGTGCCAGCAGTTTGGACAGGGCCGATGGCTACACCTTC. As protein: CASSLDRADGYTF.

The chain recombines TRBV7-2 with TRBJ2-1, with 9 bases aligning to TRBD2. The V gene end was trimmed by 6 bases and the J gene end by 4 bases; junction bases not matched to a gene: 7. Germline V lookup: CDR1 SGHTA, CDR2 FQGNSA. The CDR3 runs to 15 residues. The CDR3 nucleotides are TGTGCCAGCAGATATACTAGCGGGTATTACAATGAGCAGTTCTTC. Translated: CASRYTSGYYNEQFF.

This chain links TRBV7-9 with TRBJ2-6, with D hard to call. The CDR3 covers 14 residues. The germline gives CDR1 SEHNR, CDR2 FQNEAQ (reference sequence). Trimming took off 4 bases at V and 2 bases at J, with 6 bases between the two ends. CDR3 in DNA: TGTGCCAGCAGCTCCCCCGCTGGGGCCAACGTCCTGACTTTC. Residues: CASSSPAGANVLTF.

V is TRBV9 and J is TRBJ1-3; TRBD1 aligns across 7 bases. The CDR3 totals 15 residues. Germline assignment: CDR1 SGDLS and CDR2 YYNGEE. The junction had 5 bases not matched to a gene; V was cut back by 3 bases and J by 2 bases. CDR3 amino acids: CASSGEGATGNTIYF. CDR3 DNA: TGTGCCAGCAGCGGGGAGGGGGCGACTGGAAACACCATATATTTT.

In this sample, this clone turned up once. The rearrangement links TRBV4-2 to TRBJ2-7; D uncertain. The germline CDR1 and CDR2 sequences are LGHNA and YNFKEQ. V lost 0 bases to trimming and J lost 4 bases, with 7 bases between them. This CDR3 region has 13 residues. The CDR3 DNA follows: TGTGCCAGCAGCCAAGACGATGGGTACGAGCAGTACTTC. As protein: CASSQDDGYEQYF.

The chain joins TRBV16 to TRBJ2-7; D could derive from TRBD1 or TRBD2 (5 bases each). CDR3 length: 14 amino acids. Between the trimmed V and J ends, which lost 2 bases and 6 bases, there was a span of 14 bases. The V gene's germline CDR1 is KGHSY and CDR2 FQNENV. CDR3 amino acids: CASSQNPLGTEQYF. In nucleotides, the CDR3 is TGTGCCAGCAGCCAAAATCCTCTGGGGACCGAGCAGTACTTC.

The chain combines TRBV6-5 with TRBJ1-2; 7 bases align to TRBD1. V gave up 6 bases and J gave up 8 bases; unmatched junction bases: 9. The germline gives CDR1 MNHEY, CDR2 SVGAGI. The CDR3 contains 13 residues. CDR3 sequence: CASRRKTGNGYTF. The CDR3 DNA reads as TGTGCCAGCAGGAGGAAGACAGGGAACGGCTACACCTTC.